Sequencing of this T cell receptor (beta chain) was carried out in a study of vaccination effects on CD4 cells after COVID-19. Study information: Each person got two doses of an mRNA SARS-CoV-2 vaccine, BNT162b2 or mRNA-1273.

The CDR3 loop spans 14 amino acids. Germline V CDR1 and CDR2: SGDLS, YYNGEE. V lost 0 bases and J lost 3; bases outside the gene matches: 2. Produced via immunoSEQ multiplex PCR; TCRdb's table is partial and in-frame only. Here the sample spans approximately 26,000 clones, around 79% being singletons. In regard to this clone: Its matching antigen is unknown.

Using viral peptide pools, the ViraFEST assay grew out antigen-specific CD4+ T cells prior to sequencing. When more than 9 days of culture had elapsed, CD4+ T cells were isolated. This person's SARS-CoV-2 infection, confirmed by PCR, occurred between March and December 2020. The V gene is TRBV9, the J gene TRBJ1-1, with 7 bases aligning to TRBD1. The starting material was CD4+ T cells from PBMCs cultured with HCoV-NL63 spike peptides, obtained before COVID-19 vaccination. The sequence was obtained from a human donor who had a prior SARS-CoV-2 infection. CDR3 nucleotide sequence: TGTGCCAGCAGCGTAGATCAGGGGGACACTGAAGCTTTCTTT. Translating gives CASSVDQGDTEAFF.